What follows is one TCR beta chain and its context. The specificity of this receptor is unknown. One base away there is no much larger clone; base qualities are not given. TCRbeta CDR3 regions were profiled by bias-controlled multiplex PCR amplification of genomic DNA with the immunoSEQ Assay. The published analysis was carried out like this. The absolute abundance of each unique TCRbeta CDR3 region was quantified after sequences were collapsed and filtered. Differential abundance was tested with a binomial (Fisher-equivalent) model and with a beta-binomial model adding time-dependent variance fitted from healthy donors. Any clone with fewer than 5 combined templates was excluded, and a clone was called differentially abundant if its Benjamini-Hochberg FDR was below 0.01. Using the form v = (b*log(k)+a)^2, the beta-binomial variance was modeled as a function of the total template count across the two samples. TCRdb's version of the immuneACCESS table is confined to in-frame rearrangements and falls short of the full clone set. An unresolved V gene accounts for under half of the shortfall where checked; the remainder is of unknown origin. V, J and clone size derive from that table, while D and trimming were established from the DNA sequence. The sample contains fewer than 80,000 clones, around 83% of them found a single time. 15% to 20% of the sample lies in the top ten.

This specimen comes from a study of identifying expanded T cells in peripheral blood (dated by TCRdb to between 2018 and 2021). Notes on the research overall: Four technical replicates, made by sequencing separate aliquots from the same pool of genomic DNA, were compared pairwise.

Beyond this particular receptor, the publication reports: The authors expected that over much longer intervals, such as months to years, biological variance in healthy repertoires might increase even further. Across all healthy donors, variance in clone template counts between approximately 2-week samples was found to increase significantly with total template count. Across all healthy-donor time intervals, the beta-binomial model significantly cut both the number of clones called differentially abundant and the false-positive rate. The binomial model flagged around 1.1 differentially abundant clones between technical replicates, compared with about 16 over approximately two weeks and 19 over about four weeks.

Measured from the cysteine to the phenylalanine, the CDR3 is 14 residues long. Only the CDR3 part of the read is kept: 42 bases, read in frame from the first base. V was cut back by 5 bases and J by 0 bases, leaving a gap of 8 bases between them. CDR1 KGHSH and CDR2 LQKENI are derived from the germline V gene. No immune events, such as infections, were documented for the healthy donors during the collection period. To calibrate time-dependent variance in a beta-binomial model of T-cell clone differential abundance, blood repertoires from healthy donors were used as a training cohort. There were some 10 healthy donors in the training cohort, of whom 3 were female and 7 were male. The donors were between roughly 25 and 70 years old, with an average age of about 40 years. Whole blood was collected from each healthy donor at three time points spaced around two weeks apart and obtained from a commercial supplier. For immunosequencing, genomic DNA was extracted from unsorted whole blood.

Here the chain combines TRBV18 and TRBJ2-1; a tentative D match to TRBD2 spans 5 bases. The receptor was derived from a person aged 18 to 70 in good health. The source material was blood. The encoded CDR3 is CASSRGNSYNEQFF. The DNA sequence follows: TGTGCCAGCTCAAGAGGGAACTCCTACAATGAGCAGTTCTTC.